This T cell receptor beta chain originates from a study of response to subunit inactivated influenza vaccine. Findings and caveats of the study: It was suggested by the authors that few new T cells are recruited by each seasonal influenza vaccination.

Each CDR3 protein gets one entry after TCRdb re-called the RT-PCR reads with MiXCR. The table records roughly 190,000 distinct CDR3 sequences, 13% to 15% of them present only once. At least ten counts were recorded for this clonotype. Its target is unknown. This clonotype originated in a man aged 45-65 years who received an inactivated influenza vaccine. Sequencing was performed on CD8+ T cells sorted from PBMCs, taken approximately 5 days after vaccination.

CDR3 protein: CASSLLDRAGELFF. The DNA for the CDR3 is TGTGCCAGCAGCTTGCTCGACAGGGCCGGGGAGCTGTTTTTT. J is TRBJ2-2 and V is TRBV11-2, with 7 bases identical to TRBD1. After removal of 3 bases from V and 6 bases from J, the junction contained 4 bases not matched to a gene. The CDR3 spans 14 residues. Germline CDR1 reads SGHAT; CDR2 reads FQNNGV.